This T cell receptor beta chain appears in the sequencing data of a study of Ad26.COV2.S vaccination and SARS-CoV-2 variants. The treatment is: roughly 19 received Ad26.COV2.S at low or high dose, single or two shots; roughly five received placebo; per-sample allocation not given. Sampling was done on day 63 after the first vaccine or placebo injection. Vaccination employed an Ad26 vector expressing the Wuhan-strain SARS-CoV-2 spike. On this clone itself: Its antigen is unidentified.

V shed 5 bases and J shed 8 bases, with 23 bases lying between them. The CDR3 covers 16 residues. CDR1 and CDR2 (germline): SEHNR, FQNEAQ (reference sequence). Study-wide results and limits: Reports say spike-specific CD8+ and CD4+ T cell responses covered substantial breadth after vaccination. Comparable non-spike TCR breadth was observed in vaccine and placebo recipients.

Produced via immunoSEQ multiplex PCR; TCRdb's table is partial and in-frame only. This table has 200,000 to 250,000 clones, approximately 87% appearing once. The specimen comprised peripheral blood, sampled in a trial of Ad26.COV2.S vaccine versus placebo. The receptor's source is a person aged 18 to 59 who received the Ad26.COV2.S COVID-19 vaccine or a placebo. The J gene is TRBJ2-3, the V gene TRBV7-9; weak D call: TRBD2 (6 bases). CDR3 coding DNA: TGTGCCAGCAGCCCCCAGACCCCGGGAGTAGGCGGTACGCAGTATTTT. Amino acids: CASSPQTPGVGGTQYF.